Here is one T cell receptor (beta chain) with its context. Its antigen remains undetermined. No base quality values were provided; no much bigger clone lies one nucleotide off. Trimming removed 4 bases from V and 5 bases from J, leaving 21 bases between the germline ends. The CDR3 has 16 amino acids, counting the end cysteine and phenylalanine. The CDR3 DNA has 48 bases and is translated from base 1. The germline V gene encodes CDR1 SGHNT and CDR2 YYREEE (reference sequence). TCRbeta CDR3 regions were amplified from genomic DNA by means of the immunoSEQ Assay, a bias-controlled multiplex PCR. In the authors' own workflow: Within the assay, amplification of reference gene primers was used to estimate how many nucleated cells each sample contained. To quantify the absolute abundance of each unique TCRbeta CDR3 rearrangement, sequence reads were collapsed and filtered. For each sample, productive Simpson clonality was calculated by taking the square root of Simpson's diversity index across productive rearrangements. TCRdb limited this immuneACCESS table to in-frame rearrangements with V and J called. A share of clones is missing; checked studies link under half to unresolved V genes, and the rest is unexplained. The V and J calls and clone size were taken over from that table, and D and trimming were inferred from the DNA. In this sample the table shows about 180,000 clones, about 90% of which occur a single time. The ten largest make up about 9.4% of the sample.

This sample is drawn from a study of blood T cell repertoires in COVID-19 (dated by TCRdb to the early 2020s). About the investigation overall: The collaborator samples originated in the United States, Italy and Spain and spanned the acute and convalescent phases of COVID-19. Samples came from the ongoing ImmuneRACE study (first 160 participants) plus 1,254 subjects from 6 global collaborators. Deeply sampled blood TCRbeta repertoires from subjects exposed to, actively infected with, or recovered from COVID-19 were included in the dataset. Nearly every sample came with metadata listing a de-identified subject ID, COVID-19 status, age in years and sex. The repertoires were released in a freely available public database meant as a resource for research on the immune response to SARS-CoV-2. Where HLA class I and class II types were available, the types were taken from metadata supplied by the sample provider, not from assay-based typing. The material from the prospective study consisted of cDNA or gDNA derived from T cells, B-cell-depleted T cells, or PBMCs. The paper as a whole reports these results and caveats: How much clinical and demographic metadata was included differed by source and by participant, and the metadata was provided uncurated.

In the prospective study, participants were about 18 to 90 years old, resided in around 25 geographic areas of the United States, and were enrolled through a virtual design. In the prospective study, cohorts were assigned on the basis of participant-reported clinical history obtained from a screening survey and a study questionnaire. Recovered participants in ImmuneRACE Cohort 3 were defined as having two consecutive negative NP/OP PCR tests, clearance from a healthcare professional, or resolution of symptoms. Each participant in the prospective study had whole blood, serum and a nasopharyngeal or oropharyngeal swab collected by mobile phlebotomists. Participants in the prospective study had the option to provide additional blood draws and questionnaires over a roughly 2-month period. Blood samples from the prospective study were shipped frozen or at room temperature prior to DNA extraction.

Specimen: PBMCs or T cells enriched from blood (not recorded which). This receptor was identified in a young woman who had recovered from COVID-19. The rearrangement joined TRBV5-4 to TRBJ1-1; TRBD1 is perhaps the D gene, given 6 matching bases. The CDR3 has the sequence CASSDPGQGYQTEAFF. Here is the DNA: TGTGCCAGCAGCGATCCGGGACAAGGGTATCAGACTGAAGCTTTCTTT. The CDR3 plus the reference TRBV5-4 and TRBJ1-1 genes for the other parts give the full variable domain: ETGVTQSPTHLIKTRGQQVTLRCSSQSGHNTVSWYQQALGQGPQFIFQYYREEENGRGNFPPRFSGLQFPNYSSELNVNALELDDSALYLCASSDPGQGYQTEAFFGQGTRLTVV.